Listed here is a single TCR beta chain. What it binds is unknown. Repertoires were generated with immunoSEQ multiplex PCR, while TCRdb's copy carries only in-frame clones and drops some. In the table there are tens of thousands of clones, approximately 70% of which are singletons. The data were taken from a study of vaccination effects on CD4 cells after COVID-19. Germline loops: CDR1 LNHNV, CDR2 YYDKDF (reference sequence). This CDR3 has 15 amino acids. V lost 1 base and J 4 bases, leaving 13 bases between the germline ends. Study findings and constraints: New vaccine-induced clones dominated convalescents' post-vaccine spike-reactive clones.

Cells that had been cultured for approximately eleven days were the source of isolated CD4+ T cells. This chain joins TRBV15 and TRBJ1-1, with a tentative D call TRBD1 (5 bases). The specimen was CD4+ T cells from PBMCs cultured without peptide, collected before COVID-19 vaccination. The sequence derives from a human donor who had a prior SARS-CoV-2 infection. CDR3 loop: CATSRARAGFTEAFF. For the CDR3, the DNA is TGTGCCACCAGCAGAGCTAGGGCAGGGTTCACTGAAGCTTTCTTT.